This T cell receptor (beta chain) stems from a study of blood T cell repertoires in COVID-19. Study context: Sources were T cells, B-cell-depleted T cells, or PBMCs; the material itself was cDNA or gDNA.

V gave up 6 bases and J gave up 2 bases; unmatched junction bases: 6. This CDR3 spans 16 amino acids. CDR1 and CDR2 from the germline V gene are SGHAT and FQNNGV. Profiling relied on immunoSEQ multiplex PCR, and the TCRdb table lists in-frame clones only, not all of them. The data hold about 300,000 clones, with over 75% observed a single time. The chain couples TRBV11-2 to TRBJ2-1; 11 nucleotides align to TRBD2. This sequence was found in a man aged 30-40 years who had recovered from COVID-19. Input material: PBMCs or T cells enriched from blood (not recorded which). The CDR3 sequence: CASSLAGGGPYNEQFF. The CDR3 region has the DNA TGTGCCAGCAGTCTAGCGGGAGGCGGCCCCTACAATGAGCAGTTCTTC.